This T cell receptor (beta chain) was sequenced for a study of shared clonotypes between healthy human individuals. As for the study in general: CD8 memory received one plate per donor, CD8 naive two, CD4 memory three and CD4 naive three.

Deep-level running was used for the assay. Sequencing used immunoSEQ multiplex PCR; TCRdb keeps in-frame clones, though not all of them. This table holds hundreds of thousands of clones, around 72% found once. The germline V gene has CDR1 SGHAT and CDR2 FQNNGV. The V and J ends lost 1 base and 8 bases respectively, with 11 bases between them. This CDR3 is 13 amino acids long. General study findings and limits: Naive subsets tended to show greater estimated richness than memory subsets.

This clone has a handful of counts. Its matching antigen is unknown. This clonotype was obtained from a woman aged 30 to 39 in good health. The chain combines TRBV11-2 with TRBJ1-2; perhaps TRBD1 as D (6 bases). Sequences were obtained from memory CD4+ T cells sorted from blood. Documented subset: CD45RA-negative fraction. CDR3: CASSLAGAVGYTF. CDR3 DNA sequence: TGTGCCAGCAGCTTAGCAGGGGCAGTGGGCTACACCTTC.